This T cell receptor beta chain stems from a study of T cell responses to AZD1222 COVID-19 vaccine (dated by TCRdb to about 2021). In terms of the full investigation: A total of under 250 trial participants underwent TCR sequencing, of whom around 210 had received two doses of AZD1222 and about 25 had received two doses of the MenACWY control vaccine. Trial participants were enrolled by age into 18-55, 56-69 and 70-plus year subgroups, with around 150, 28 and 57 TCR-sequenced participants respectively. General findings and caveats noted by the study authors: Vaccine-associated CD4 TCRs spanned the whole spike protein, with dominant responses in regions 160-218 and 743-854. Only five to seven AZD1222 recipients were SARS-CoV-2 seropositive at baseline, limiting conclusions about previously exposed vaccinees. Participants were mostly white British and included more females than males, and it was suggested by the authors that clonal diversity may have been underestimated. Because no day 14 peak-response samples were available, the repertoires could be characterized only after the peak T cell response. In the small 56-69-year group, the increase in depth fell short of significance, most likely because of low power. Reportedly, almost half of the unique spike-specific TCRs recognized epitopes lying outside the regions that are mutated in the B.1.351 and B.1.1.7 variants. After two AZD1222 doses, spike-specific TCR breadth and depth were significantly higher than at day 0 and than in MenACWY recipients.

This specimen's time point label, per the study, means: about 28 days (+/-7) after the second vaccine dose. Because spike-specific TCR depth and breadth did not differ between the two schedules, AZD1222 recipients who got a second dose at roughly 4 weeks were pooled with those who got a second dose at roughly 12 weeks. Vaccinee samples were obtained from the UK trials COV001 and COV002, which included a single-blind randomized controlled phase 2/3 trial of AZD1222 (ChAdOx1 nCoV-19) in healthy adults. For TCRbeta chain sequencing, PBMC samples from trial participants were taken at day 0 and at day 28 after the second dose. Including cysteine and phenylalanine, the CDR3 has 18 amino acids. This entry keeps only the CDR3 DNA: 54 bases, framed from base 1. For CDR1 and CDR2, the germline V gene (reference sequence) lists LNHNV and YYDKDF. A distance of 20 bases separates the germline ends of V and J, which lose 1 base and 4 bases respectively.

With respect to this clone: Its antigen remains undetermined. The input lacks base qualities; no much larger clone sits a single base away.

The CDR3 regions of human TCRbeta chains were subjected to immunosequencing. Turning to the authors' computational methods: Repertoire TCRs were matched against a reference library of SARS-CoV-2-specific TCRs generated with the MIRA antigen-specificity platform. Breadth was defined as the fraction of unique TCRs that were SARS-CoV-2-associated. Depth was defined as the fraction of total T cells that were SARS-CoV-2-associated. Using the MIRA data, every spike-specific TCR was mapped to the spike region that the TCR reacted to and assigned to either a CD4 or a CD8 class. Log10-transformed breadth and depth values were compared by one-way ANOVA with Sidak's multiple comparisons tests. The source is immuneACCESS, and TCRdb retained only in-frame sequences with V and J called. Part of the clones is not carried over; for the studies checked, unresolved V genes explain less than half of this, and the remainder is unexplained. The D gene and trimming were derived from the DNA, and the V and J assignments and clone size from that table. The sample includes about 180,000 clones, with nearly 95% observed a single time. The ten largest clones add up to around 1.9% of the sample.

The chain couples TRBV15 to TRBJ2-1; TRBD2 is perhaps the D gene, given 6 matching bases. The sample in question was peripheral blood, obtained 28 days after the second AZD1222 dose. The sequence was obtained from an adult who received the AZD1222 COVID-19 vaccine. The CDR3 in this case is CATSRGLIAGPLYNEQFF. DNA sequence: TGTGCCACCAGCAGAGGGTTAATTGCGGGGCCTCTTTACAATGAGCAGTTCTTC.